This T cell receptor (beta chain) came from a study of T cell responses to AZD1222 COVID-19 vaccine. The CDR3 totals 16 residues. CDR1 is SGDLS, CDR2 YYNGEE, per germline. V gave up 0 bases and J gave up 0 bases, with 12 bases separating them. Here immunoSEQ multiplex PCR was the method, and the copy in TCRdb shows in-frame clones only, minus some. The sample has 150,000 to 200,000 clones; approximately 91% are singletons. Second-dose timings of about 4 or about 12 weeks were pooled. Study results and caveats: It should be noted that donors were predominantly white British and more often female, and clonal diversity was possibly underestimated. Without day 14 samples, only post-peak T cell repertoires were studied. The breadth and depth of Spike-specific TCRs increased once two AZD1222 doses had been given.

A single count supports this clone. The antigen remains undetermined. The V and J genes are TRBV9 and TRBJ1-1, with D possibly TRBD1 on 6 matching bases. Here the sequenced sample was peripheral blood, taken 28 days after the second AZD1222 dose. This receptor was taken from an adult who received the AZD1222 COVID-19 vaccine. CDR3 loop: CASSVARGDMNTEAFF. The DNA of the CDR3 is TGTGCCAGCAGCGTAGCCAGGGGCGATATGAACACTGAAGCTTTCTTT.